This T cell receptor (beta chain) was recovered during a study of identical twins. Study results and caveats: Memory repertoires showed no such pattern, whereas abundant cord blood beta clonotypes carried fewer insertions. Those out-of-frame alpha sequences shared by twins showed an excess of low generation probability.

TCRdb re-derived calls from the 5' RACE reads in MiXCR, one entry per CDR3 protein. The sample lists around 340,000 distinct CDR3 sequences, over 9% occurring once. Concerning this clonotype: As yet, its antigen is unknown.

Germline-derived CDR1 and CDR2 are SEHNR and FQNEAQ (reference sequence). The CDR3 extends over 15 amino acids. V trimming: 4 bases; J trimming: 8 bases; junction bases outside the gene matches: 9. The same data also contributed to another study, on yellow fever vaccine responses in identical twins.

The sequencing sample was made of CD8+ T cells sorted from blood. This chain links TRBV7-9 with TRBJ2-1; 9 nucleotides line up with TRBD2. This TCR came from a woman younger than 30 in good health. CDR3 DNA sequence: TGTGCCAGCAGCTCTGGCTTAGCGGGGGTCCATGAGCAGTTCTTC. Translation gives CASSSGLAGVHEQFF.